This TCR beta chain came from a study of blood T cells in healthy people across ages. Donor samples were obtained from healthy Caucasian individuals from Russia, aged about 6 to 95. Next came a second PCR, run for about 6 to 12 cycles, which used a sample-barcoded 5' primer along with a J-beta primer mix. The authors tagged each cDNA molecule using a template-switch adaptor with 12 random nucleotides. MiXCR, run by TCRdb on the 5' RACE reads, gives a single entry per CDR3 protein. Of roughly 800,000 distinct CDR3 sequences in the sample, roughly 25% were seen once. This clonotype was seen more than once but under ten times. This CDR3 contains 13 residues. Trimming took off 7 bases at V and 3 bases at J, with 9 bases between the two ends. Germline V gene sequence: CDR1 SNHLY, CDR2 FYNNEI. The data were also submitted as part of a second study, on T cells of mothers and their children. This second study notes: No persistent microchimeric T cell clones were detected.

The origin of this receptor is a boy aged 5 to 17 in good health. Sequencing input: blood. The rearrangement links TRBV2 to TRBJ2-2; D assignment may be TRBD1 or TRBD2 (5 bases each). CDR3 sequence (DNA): TGTGCCAGCAATCTGGGGGACACCGGGGAGCTGTTTTTT. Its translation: CASNLGDTGELFF.